In its sample, the clone carrying this T cell receptor (beta chain) was seen once. Its antigen is not identified. This table comes from immunoSEQ multiplex PCR, and its TCRdb copy is limited to in-frame clones, with some not included. The table includes some 2,500,000 clones, 85% to 95% detected once. Per germline, CDR1 ENHRY and CDR2 SYGVKD. The ends lost 4 bases at V and 5 bases at J; junction bases unmatched: 6. The length of the CDR3 is 15 residues. These data are taken from a study of shared clonotypes between healthy human individuals. Study results and limitations: Sequencing depth was predicted to influence how clonotypes are shared among donors. Larger estimated richness was generally seen in naive subsets than in memory subsets. Sharing across four donors was highest in naive CD4 (roughly 5%) and lowest in memory CD8 (0.4%).

There were only Caucasian adults among the donors, and all lived in Nashville, Tennessee. This sequence originates from a man younger than 35 in good health. Some clones in this sample may be carry-over from other donors' samples. Sequencing was done on a sample of naive CD4+ T cells from PBMCs. The sample's subset: CD45RA+ positively selected. The genes are TRBV10-3 and TRBJ2-5; TRBD1 matches at 11 bases. The DNA of the CDR3 is TGTGCCATCAGTGCTAGGACAGGGGGCGAGGAGACCCAGTACTTC. Protein sequence: CAISARTGGEETQYF.